Below are 20 T cell receptor beta chains sequenced from a single sample in a study of blood T cells in healthy people across ages. The use of a sample-barcoded 5' primer and a J-beta primer mix characterized a second PCR of 7 to 11 cycles. TCRdb itself ran the 5' RACE reads through MiXCR, one entry per CDR3 protein. The sample has hundreds of thousands of distinct CDR3 sequences, around 45% seen once; the top ten hold approximately 32%. Sequences were obtained from blood. All receptors come from a woman aged 55-70 years in good health.

The chain is built from TRBV7-6 and TRBJ2-5; tentatively, D is TRBD1 or TRBD2 (5 bases each). CDR1 and CDR2 (germline): SGHVS, FNYEAQ. The V gene lost 5 bases and the J gene lost 9 bases, with 16 bases spanning the gap. The CDR3 spans 13 residues. CDR3 nucleotide sequence: TGTGCCAGCAGCCGGGACGGCGCGGTGGCCCAGTACTTC. This gives the protein CASSRDGAVAQYF. The full variable domain, rest sourced from reference TRBV7-6 and TRBJ2-5, is GAGVSQSPRYKVTKRGQDVALRCDPISGHVSLYWYRQALGQGPEFLTYFNYEAQQDKSGLPNDRFSAERPEGSISTLTIQRTEQRDSAMYRCASSRDGAVAQYFGPGTRLLVL.

This clonotype was seen a few times. The chain combines TRBV12-3 or TRBV12-4 with TRBJ2-1; possibly TRBD2 for D (6 bases). Trimming pared 5 bases from V and 10 bases from J, leaving 18 bases between. The CDR3 sequence is 14 residues long. The CDR3, as DNA: TGTGCCAGCAGTAAGGACCCTAGCGCCAGGGAGCAGTTCTTC. Amino acids: CASSKDPSAREQFF.

This chain uses TRBV7-2 with TRBJ1-1, with D perhaps TRBD1 (6 bases). The germline CDR1 and CDR2 sequences are SGHTA and FQGNSA. V lost 4 bases to trimming and J lost 1 base, with 16 bases between them. The CDR3 sequence is 16 residues long. CDR3 sequence: CASSSRTGGWNTEAFF. The CDR3 DNA reads TGTGCCAGCAGCTCGCGTACGGGGGGCTGGAACACTGAAGCTTTCTTT. The variable domain in full, with the rest retrieved from reference TRBV7-2 and TRBJ1-1, is GAGVSQSPSNKVTEKGKDVELRCDPISGHTALYWYRQSLGQGLEFLIYFQGNSAPDKSGLPSDRFSAERTGGSVSTLTIQRTQQEDSAVYLCASSSRTGGWNTEAFFGQGTRLTVV.

The V and J genes are TRBV7-9 and TRBJ2-7, with a possible D match to TRBD1 (5 bases). This CDR3 has 16 residues. V was pared by 2 bases and J by 0 bases, with 14 bases between. The germline gives CDR1 SEHNR, CDR2 FQNEAQ (reference sequence). The CDR3 DNA is TGTGCCAGCAGCTTAAAGGAGCCTGGGGCCTCCTACGAGCAGTACTTC. It translates to CASSLKEPGASYEQYF.

This clonotype turned up a few times. The chain uses TRBV6-2 or TRBV6-3 and TRBJ1-2, with D possibly being TRBD1 (6 bases). The germline V and J ends were trimmed by 5 bases and 2 bases, with 9 bases remaining between them. This CDR3 spans 13 amino acids. From germline, CDR1 is MNHEY and CDR2 SVGEGT. The CDR3 sequence is CASSTGWNYGYTF. Here the CDR3 DNA reads TGTGCCAGCAGTACAGGGTGGAACTATGGCTACACCTTC.

As for this clonotype: The junction does not match germline at one end; this may be a read error. The CDR3 bases are TGCGCCAGCAGCCAAGCGTGGAGCGGGAGTTCCTACAATGAGCCGTTCTTC. It specifies CASSQAWSGSSYNEPFF. The chain is built from TRBV4-3 and TRBJ2-1; the match to TRBD2 covers 8 bases. Per germline, CDR1 LGHNA and CDR2 YSLEER. The CDR3 totals 17 residues.

This clonotype turned up a few times. The chain combines TRBV20-1 with TRBJ2-4; D remains ambiguous. The CDR3 length is 14 residues. Trimming left V 4 bases short and J 1 base short, with 11 bases between. The V gene's germline CDR1 is DFQATT and CDR2 SNEGSKA (reference sequence). In DNA, the CDR3 is TGCAGTGCTACTCCCGACTGGGCCAAAAACATTCAGTACTTC. It is translated as CSATPDWAKNIQYF.

This clonotype appeared a single time. The genes are TRBV10-3 and TRBJ2-1; D perhaps matches TRBD2 (5 bases). Germline V CDR1 and CDR2: ENHRY, SYGVKD. Trimming removed 3 bases from V and 9 bases from J, with 21 bases in between. This CDR3 is built from 16 residues. CDR3 sequence: CAISDWGRTRMGEQFF. The CDR3 coding sequence is TGTGCCATCAGTGATTGGGGTCGTACTAGAATGGGTGAGCAGTTCTTC.

This clonotype was seen more than once but under ten times. The chain uses TRBV28 and TRBJ2-7; TRBD1 aligns across 10 bases. Unmatched junction bases numbered 8, after V lost 5 bases and J lost 4 bases. Germline V gene data show CDR1 as MDHEN and CDR2 as SYDVKM. The CDR3 spans 15 residues. In nucleotides, the CDR3 is TGTGCCAGCAGTCCCGACAGGGGGCCGGTGTACGAGCAGTACTTC. The encoded protein is CASSPDRGPVYEQYF.

V usage is TRBV20-1 and J usage is TRBJ2-7; 13 bases align to TRBD2. Germline-derived CDR1 and CDR2 are DFQATT and SNEGSKA (reference sequence). The CDR3 runs 15 residues. Trimming removed 0 bases from V and 11 bases from J; junction bases left unmatched: 10. CDR3 bases: TGCAGTGCTAGAGATGCACTAGCGGGAGGGTTTGGGGAGTACTTC. Its protein is CSARDALAGGFGEYF.

This chain links TRBV5-1 with TRBJ2-3; 9 bases are a match to TRBD2. CDR1 and CDR2 (germline): SGHRS, YFSETQ. This CDR3 is 18 amino acids long. The trim removed 3 bases at V and 0 bases at J, leaving 11 bases unmatched. The CDR3 DNA reads as TGCGCCAGCAGCTCCCGAGAGACTAGCGGAACTAGCACAGATACGCAGTATTTT. The encoded protein is CASSSRETSGTSTDTQYF. The variable domain in full, completed from reference TRBV5-1 and TRBJ2-3, reads KAGVTQTPRYLIKTRGQQVTLSCSPISGHRSVSWYQQTPGQGLQFLFEYFSETQRNKGNFPGRFSGRQFSNSRSEMNVSTLELGDSALYLCASSSRETSGTSTDTQYFGPGTRLTVL.

This clonotype was found a few times. This chain joins TRBV5-1 and TRBJ2-1, with 7 positions matching TRBD1. The trim removed 4 bases at V and 6 bases at J, leaving 13 bases unmatched. CDR3 size: 16 residues. Germline-derived CDR1 and CDR2 are SGHRS and YFSETQ. The CDR3 DNA reads as TGCGCCAGCAGCCACCGGGACAGCGAGTGGAGCAATGAGCAGTTCTTC. Translating gives CASSHRDSEWSNEQFF.

In its sample, this clonotype was seen many times. This chain connects TRBV6-1 to TRBJ2-7; D is perhaps TRBD1 or TRBD2 (7 bases each). V was trimmed by 7 bases and J by 4 bases, leaving 20 bases between them. Germline lookup yields CDR1 MNHNS and CDR2 SASEGT. The CDR3 has 15 amino acids. CDR3 loop: CASKMGRGHRYEQYF. DNA for the CDR3: TGTGCCAGCAAGATGGGGAGGGGGCATAGGTACGAGCAGTACTTC.

This chain joins TRBV10-3 and TRBJ2-5, with 10 positions matching TRBD2. TRBJ2-1 explains the end of the DNA better; the J call may be wrong. There are 15 residues in the CDR3. Germline CDR1 and CDR2: ENHRY and SYGVKD. The CDR3 sequence: CATEAGTSVQETQFF. In nucleotides, the CDR3 is TGTGCCACGGAGGCCGGGACTAGCGTTCAAGAGACCCAGTTCTTC.

V and J are TRBV7-2 and TRBJ1-2; D may be TRBD1 (5 bases). This CDR3 region has 15 residues. From germline, CDR1 is SGHTA and CDR2 FQGNSA. V lost 1 base, J lost 8 bases, and 17 bases lay in between. Here the CDR3 reads CASSLVTTGPDGYTF. The CDR3 DNA reads as TGTGCCAGCAGCTTAGTTACAACAGGACCGGACGGCTACACCTTC.

This clonotype has a handful of counts. The CDR3 protein is CSARGDFLETQYF. In DNA, the CDR3 is TGCAGTGCTAGAGGTGACTTCTTAGAGACCCAGTACTTC. The rearrangement uses TRBV20-1 and TRBJ2-5; D unclear. Germline CDR1 is DFQATT and CDR2 is SNEGSKA (reference sequence). This CDR3 contains 13 residues. Trimming removed 1 base at V and 4 bases at J, with 10 bases between.

The CDR3 sequence is CASSLGTKALETQYF. In DNA, the CDR3 is TGTGCCAGCAGTTTAGGGACGAAAGCCCTGGAGACCCAGTACTTC. V and J are TRBV28 and TRBJ2-7, with D tentatively TRBD1 or TRBD2 (5 bases each). The end of the DNA is better explained by TRBJ2-5, so the J call may be wrong. This CDR3 comprises 15 residues. Germline CDR1 reads MDHEN; CDR2 reads SYDVKM.

A note on this clonotype: A junction boundary mismatches the germline segment, possibly from a read error. The chain links TRBV7-8 to TRBJ1-1; D uncertain. Germline CDR1 SGHVS, CDR2 FQNEAQ. The CDR3 has 13 amino acids. The CDR3 spells CARSNPSWTEAFF. The CDR3, as DNA: TGTGCCCGCAGCAACCCCAGTTGGACTGAAGCTTTCTTT.

This chain links TRBV10-3 with TRBJ2-3; D is perhaps TRBD2 (5 bases). The V end lost 3 bases, the J end lost 2 bases, and 12 bases lay between the germline ends. Per the germline V gene, CDR1 is ENHRY and CDR2 is SYGVKD. This CDR3 has 15 residues. CDR3 in DNA: TGTGCCATCAGTGACCGGACTGGATCCACAGATACGCAGTATTTT. Translated, it gives CAISDRTGSTDTQYF.

The chain couples TRBV9 to TRBJ2-5; 9 bases agree with TRBD1. This CDR3 region has 13 residues. Germline V gives CDR1 SGDLS, CDR2 YYNGEE. V shed 4 bases, J shed 4 bases, and the junction held 2 bases outside the gene matches. The CDR3 reads CASSQTGGETQYF. The CDR3 bases are TGTGCCAGCAGCCAGACAGGGGGAGAGACCCAGTACTTC. The variable domain in full, completed from reference TRBV9 and TRBJ2-5, reads DSGVTQTPKHLITATGQRVTLRCSPRSGDLSVYWYQQSLDQGLQFLIQYYNGEERAKGNILERFSAQQFPDLHSELNLSSLELGDSALYFCASSQTGGETQYFGPGTRLLVL.